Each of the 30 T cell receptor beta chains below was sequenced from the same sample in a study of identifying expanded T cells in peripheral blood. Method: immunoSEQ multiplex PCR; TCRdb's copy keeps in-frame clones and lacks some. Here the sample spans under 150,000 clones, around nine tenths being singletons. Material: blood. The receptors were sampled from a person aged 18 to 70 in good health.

Written as DNA, the CDR3 is TGTGCCAGCAGTGAGACTAGCGGGAGTGGCACAGATACGCAGTATTTT. It is translated as CASSETSGSGTDTQYF. The chain uses TRBV2 and TRBJ2-3, with 12 nucleotides matching TRBD2. V dropped 3 bases and J dropped 1; count of bases not matched to a gene: 2. The CDR3 covers 16 residues. CDR1 and CDR2 (germline): SNHLY, FYNNEI. Variable domain in full (rest from reference TRBV2 and TRBJ2-3): EPEVTQTPSHQVTQMGQEVILRCVPISNHLYFYWYRQILGQKVEFLVSFYNNEISEKSEIFDDQFSVERPDGSNFTLKIRSTKLEDSAMYFCASSETSGSGTDTQYFGPGTRLTVL.

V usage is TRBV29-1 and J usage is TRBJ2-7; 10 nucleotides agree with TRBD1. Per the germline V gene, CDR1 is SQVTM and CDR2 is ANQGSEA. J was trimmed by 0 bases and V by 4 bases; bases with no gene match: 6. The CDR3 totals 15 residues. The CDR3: CSVVRRDRGSYEQYF. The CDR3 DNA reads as TGCAGCGTTGTCCGCCGGGACAGGGGCTCCTACGAGCAGTACTTC.

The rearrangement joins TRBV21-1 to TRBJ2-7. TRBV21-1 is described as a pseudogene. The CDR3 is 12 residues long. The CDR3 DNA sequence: TGTGCCACCGACGGGGGCGACTACGAGCAGTACTTC. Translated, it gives CATDGGDYEQYF.

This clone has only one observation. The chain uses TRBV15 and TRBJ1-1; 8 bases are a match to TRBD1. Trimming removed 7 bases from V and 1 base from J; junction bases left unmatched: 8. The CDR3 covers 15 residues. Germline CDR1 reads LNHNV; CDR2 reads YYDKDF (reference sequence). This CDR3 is CATNRGQAQNTEAFF. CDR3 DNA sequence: TGTGCCACCAACCGGGGACAGGCACAGAACACTGAAGCTTTCTTT.

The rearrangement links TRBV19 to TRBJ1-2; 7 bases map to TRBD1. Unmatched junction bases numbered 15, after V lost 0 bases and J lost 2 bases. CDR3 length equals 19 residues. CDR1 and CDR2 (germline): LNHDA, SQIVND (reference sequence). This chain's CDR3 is CASSIDKVRTGNSNYGYTF. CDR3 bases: TGTGCCAGTAGTATAGATAAAGTCAGGACAGGCAATTCGAACTATGGCTACACCTTC.

In DNA, the CDR3 is TGTGCCAGCAGTCACCAAGGCGCGGACGAGCAGTACTTC. It is translated as CASSHQGADEQYF. V and J are TRBV28 and TRBJ2-7; D gene ambiguous. CDR1 is MDHEN, CDR2 SYDVKM, per germline. CDR3 length equals 13 residues. The germline V and J ends were trimmed by 5 bases and 5 bases, with 13 bases remaining between them.

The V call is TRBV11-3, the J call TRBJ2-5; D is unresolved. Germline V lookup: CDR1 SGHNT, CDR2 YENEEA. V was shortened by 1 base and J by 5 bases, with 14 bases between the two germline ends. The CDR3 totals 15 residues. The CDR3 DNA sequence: TGTGCCAGCAGCTTAGCCCCTTCCGGGCGGGAGACCCAGTACTTC. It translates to CASSLAPSGRETQYF. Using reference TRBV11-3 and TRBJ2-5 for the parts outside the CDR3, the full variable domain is EAGVVQSPRYKIIEKKQPVAFWCNPISGHNTLYWYLQNLGQGPELLIRYENEEAVDDSQLPKDRFSAERLKGVDSTLKIQPAELGDSAVYLCASSLAPSGRETQYFGPGTRLLVL.

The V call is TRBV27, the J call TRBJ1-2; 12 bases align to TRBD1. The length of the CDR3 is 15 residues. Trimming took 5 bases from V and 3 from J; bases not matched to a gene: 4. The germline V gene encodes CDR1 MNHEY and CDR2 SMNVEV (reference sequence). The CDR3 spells CASSGTGGVYYGYTF. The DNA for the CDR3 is TGTGCCAGCAGTGGGACAGGGGGCGTATACTATGGCTACACCTTC.

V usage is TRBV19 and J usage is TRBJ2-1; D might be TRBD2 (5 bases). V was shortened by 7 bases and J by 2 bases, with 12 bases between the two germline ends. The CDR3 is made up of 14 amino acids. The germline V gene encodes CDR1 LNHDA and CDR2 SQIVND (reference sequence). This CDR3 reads CASNDGEPYNEQFF. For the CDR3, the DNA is TGTGCCAGTAACGACGGGGAGCCCTACAATGAGCAGTTCTTC. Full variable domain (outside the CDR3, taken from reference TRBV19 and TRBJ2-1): DGGITQSPKYLFRKEGQNVTLSCEQNLNHDAMYWYRQDPGQGLRLIYYSQIVNDFQKGDIAEGYSVSREKKESFPLTVTSAQKNPTAFYLCASNDGEPYNEQFFGPGTRLTVL.

CDR3 amino acids: CATSGRTSGYQETQYF. CDR3 DNA sequence: TGTGCCACCAGTGGGAGGACTAGCGGGTACCAAGAGACCCAGTACTTC. The J gene is TRBJ2-5, the V gene TRBV15, with 11 positions matching TRBD2. Germline V gene lookup returns CDR1 LNHNV and CDR2 YYDKDF (reference sequence). The CDR3 loop spans 16 amino acids. Losses at the gene ends were 6 bases for V and 0 bases for J; bases not matched to a gene: 6.

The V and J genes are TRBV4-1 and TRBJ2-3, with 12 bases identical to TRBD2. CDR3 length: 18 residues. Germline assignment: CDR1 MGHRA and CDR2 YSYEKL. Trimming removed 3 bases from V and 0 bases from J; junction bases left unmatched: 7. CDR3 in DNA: TGCGCCAGCAGCCAGTCCGGGACTAGCGGGCGAAGCACAGATACGCAGTATTTT. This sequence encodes CASSQSGTSGRSTDTQYF.

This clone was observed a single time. The CDR3 nucleotides are TGTGCCAGCAGTTCCGGGACAGGGGCGGGAGGGCTGTTTTTT. It encodes CASSSGTGAGGLFF. This sequence joins TRBV28 and TRBJ1-4, with TRBD1 matching over 10 bases. Germline V lookup: CDR1 MDHEN, CDR2 SYDVKM. With 4 bases clipped from V and 14 bases from J, the junction kept 10 bases outside the gene matches. The CDR3 is made up of 14 amino acids.

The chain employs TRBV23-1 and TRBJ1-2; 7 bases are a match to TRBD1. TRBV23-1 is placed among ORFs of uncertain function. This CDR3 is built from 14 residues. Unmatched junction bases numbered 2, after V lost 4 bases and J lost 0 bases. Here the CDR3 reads CASSRGGPNYGYTF. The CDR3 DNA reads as TGCGCCAGCAGTCGAGGGGGCCCTAACTATGGCTACACCTTC.

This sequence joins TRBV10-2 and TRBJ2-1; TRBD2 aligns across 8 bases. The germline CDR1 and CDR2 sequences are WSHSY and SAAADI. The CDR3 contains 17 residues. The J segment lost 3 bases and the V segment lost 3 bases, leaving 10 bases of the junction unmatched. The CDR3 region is CASSDAGGAGGYNEQFF. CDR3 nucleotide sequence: TGCGCCAGCAGTGACGCTGGTGGGGCGGGAGGCTACAATGAGCAGTTCTTC.

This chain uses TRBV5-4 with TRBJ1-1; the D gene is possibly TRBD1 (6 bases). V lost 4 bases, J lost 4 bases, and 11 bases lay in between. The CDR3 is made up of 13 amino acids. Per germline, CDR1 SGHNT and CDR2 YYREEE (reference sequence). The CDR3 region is CASSMDRSTEAFF. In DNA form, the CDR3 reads TGTGCCAGCAGCATGGACAGAAGCACTGAAGCTTTCTTT.

CDR3 sequence: CASSLGRQLLNSNQPQHF. As DNA, the CDR3 is TGTGCCAGCAGCTTAGGTCGACAGTTACTTAATAGCAATCAGCCCCAGCATTTT. V usage is TRBV7-8 and J usage is TRBJ1-5, with D possibly TRBD1 on 5 matching bases. Between the trimmed V and J ends, which lost 1 base and 0 bases, there was a span of 16 bases. The CDR3 totals 18 residues. Germline V gene lookup returns CDR1 SGHVS and CDR2 FQNEAQ.

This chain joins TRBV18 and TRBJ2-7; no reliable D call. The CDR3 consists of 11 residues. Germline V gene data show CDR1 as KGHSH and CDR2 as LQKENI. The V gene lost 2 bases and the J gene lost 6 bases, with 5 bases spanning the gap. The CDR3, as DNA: TGTGCCAGCTCACCAGAAATCGAGCAGTACTTC. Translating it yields CASSPEIEQYF.

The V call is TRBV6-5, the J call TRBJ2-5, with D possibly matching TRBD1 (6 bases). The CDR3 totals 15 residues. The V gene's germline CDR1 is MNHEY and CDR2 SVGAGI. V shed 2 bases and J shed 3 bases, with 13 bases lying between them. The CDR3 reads CASSYDSGGEETQYF. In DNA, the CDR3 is TGTGCCAGCAGTTACGACAGTGGGGGCGAAGAGACCCAGTACTTC.

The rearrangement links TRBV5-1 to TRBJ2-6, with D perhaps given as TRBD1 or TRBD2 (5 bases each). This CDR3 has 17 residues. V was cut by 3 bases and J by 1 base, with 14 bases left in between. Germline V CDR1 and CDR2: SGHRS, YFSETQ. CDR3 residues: CASSSGTGRSGANVLTF. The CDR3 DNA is TGCGCCAGCAGCTCGGGGACGGGGAGATCTGGGGCCAACGTCCTGACTTTC.

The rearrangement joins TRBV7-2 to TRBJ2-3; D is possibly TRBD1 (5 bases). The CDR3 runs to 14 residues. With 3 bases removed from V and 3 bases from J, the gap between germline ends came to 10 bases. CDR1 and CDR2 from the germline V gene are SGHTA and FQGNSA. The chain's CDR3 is CASSLFRETDTQYF. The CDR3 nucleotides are TGTGCCAGCAGCTTGTTCAGGGAAACAGATACGCAGTATTTT.

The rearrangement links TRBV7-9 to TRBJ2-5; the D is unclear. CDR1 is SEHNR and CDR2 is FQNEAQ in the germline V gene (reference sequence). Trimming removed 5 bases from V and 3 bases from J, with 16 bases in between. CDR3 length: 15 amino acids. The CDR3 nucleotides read TGTGCCAGCAGCCAAAAGGGCCGCACCGAAGAGACCCAGTACTTC. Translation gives CASSQKGRTEETQYF.

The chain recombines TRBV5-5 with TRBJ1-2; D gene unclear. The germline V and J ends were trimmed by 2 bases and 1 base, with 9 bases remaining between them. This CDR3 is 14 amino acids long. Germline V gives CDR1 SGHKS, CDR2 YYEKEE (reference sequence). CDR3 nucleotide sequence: TGTGCCAGCAGCTTCAGGCAGCTTAACTATGGCTACACCTTC. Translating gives CASSFRQLNYGYTF. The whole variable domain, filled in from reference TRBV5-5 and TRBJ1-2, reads DAGVTQSPTHLIKTRGQQVTLRCSPISGHKSVSWYQQVLGQGPQFIFQYYEKEERGRGNFPDRFSARQFPNYSSELNVNALLLGDSALYLCASSFRQLNYGYTFGSGTRLTVV.

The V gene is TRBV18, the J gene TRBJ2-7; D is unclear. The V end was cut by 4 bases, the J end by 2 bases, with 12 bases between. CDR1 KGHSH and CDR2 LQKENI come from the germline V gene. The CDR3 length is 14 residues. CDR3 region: CASSLSVRPYEQYF. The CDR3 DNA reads TGTGCCAGCTCACTTAGTGTCAGGCCCTACGAGCAGTACTTC. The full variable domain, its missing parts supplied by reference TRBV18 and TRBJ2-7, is NAGVMQNPRHLVRRRGQEARLRCSPMKGHSHVYWYRQLPEEGLKFMVYLQKENIIDESGMPKERFSAEFPKEGPSILRIQQVVRGDSAAYFCASSLSVRPYEQYFGPGTRLTVT.

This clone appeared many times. CDR3 sequence reads: CASSLHRGVYEQYF. CDR3 nucleotide sequence: TGTGCCAGCAGCTTACACAGAGGAGTGTACGAGCAGTACTTC. The chain carries TRBV7-2 and TRBJ2-7; D not resolved. The germline gives CDR1 SGHTA, CDR2 FQGNSA. Trimming removed 2 bases from V and 4 bases from J, with 12 bases in between. This CDR3 spans 14 amino acids.

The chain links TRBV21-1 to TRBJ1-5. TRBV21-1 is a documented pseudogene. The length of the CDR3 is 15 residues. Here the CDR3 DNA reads TGTGCCAGCAGCAAAGGCGGAGGGGTCAATCAGCCCCAGCATTTT. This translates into CASSKGGGVNQPQHF.

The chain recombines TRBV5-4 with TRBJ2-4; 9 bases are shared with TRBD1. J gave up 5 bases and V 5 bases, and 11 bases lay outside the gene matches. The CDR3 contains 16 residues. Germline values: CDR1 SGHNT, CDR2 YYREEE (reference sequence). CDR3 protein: CASSEGQGRGQNIQYF. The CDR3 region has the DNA TGTGCCAGCAGTGAGGGACAGGGACGGGGGCAAAACATTCAGTACTTC.

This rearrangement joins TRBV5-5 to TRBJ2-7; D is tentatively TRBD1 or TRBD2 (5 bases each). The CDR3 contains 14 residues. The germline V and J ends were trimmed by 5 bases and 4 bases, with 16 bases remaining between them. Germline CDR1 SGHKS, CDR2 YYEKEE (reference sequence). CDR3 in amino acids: CASSWLIGTYEQYF. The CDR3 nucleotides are TGTGCCAGCAGTTGGTTGATTGGGACGTACGAGCAGTACTTC.

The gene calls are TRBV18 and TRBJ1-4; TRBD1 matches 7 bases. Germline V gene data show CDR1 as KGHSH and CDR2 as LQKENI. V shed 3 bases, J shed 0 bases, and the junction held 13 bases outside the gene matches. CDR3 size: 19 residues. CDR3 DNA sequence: TGTGCCAGCTCACCCGTGGACAGGCTAGGGGGGCCAACTAATGAAAAACTGTTTTTT. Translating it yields CASSPVDRLGGPTNEKLFF.

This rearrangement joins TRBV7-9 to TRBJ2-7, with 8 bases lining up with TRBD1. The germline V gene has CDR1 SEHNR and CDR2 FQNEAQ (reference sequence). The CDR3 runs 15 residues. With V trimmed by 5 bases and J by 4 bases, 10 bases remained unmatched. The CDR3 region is CASSPPGQVLYEQYF. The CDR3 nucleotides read TGTGCCAGCAGCCCACCGGGACAGGTCCTATACGAGCAGTACTTC.

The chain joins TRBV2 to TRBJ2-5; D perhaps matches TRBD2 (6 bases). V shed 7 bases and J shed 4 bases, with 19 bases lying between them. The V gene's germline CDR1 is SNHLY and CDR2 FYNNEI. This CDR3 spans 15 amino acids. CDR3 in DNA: TGTGCCAGCAAAAAACTAGCCCTACGAGGAGAGACCCAGTACTTC. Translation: CASKKLALRGETQYF.